The 4 T cell receptor beta chains below come from one sample, sequenced in a study of blood T cell repertoires in COVID-19. TCRdb keeps only in-frame clones here, not all; method: immunoSEQ multiplex PCR. The sample records hundreds of thousands of clones, 87% being singletons. The sequenced material came from peripheral blood. These receptors were obtained from a woman aged 50 to 60 with COVID-19, enrolled during active disease.

J is TRBJ2-5 and V is TRBV7-9; 7 bases fit TRBD2. The germline V gene encodes CDR1 SEHNR and CDR2 FQNEAQ (reference sequence). CDR3 size: 15 residues. V dropped 2 bases and J dropped 2; count of bases not matched to a gene: 5. The CDR3 DNA reads TGTGCCAGCAGCTTAAAGGGAGGGCCTCAAGAGACCCAGTACTTC. Its protein product is CASSLKGGPQETQYF. Full variable domain (rest looked up from reference TRBV7-9 and TRBJ2-5): DTGVSQNPRHKITKRGQNVTFRCDPISEHNRLYWYRQTLGQGPEFLTYFQNEAQLEKSRLLSDRFSAERPKGSFSTLEIQRTEQGDSAMYLCASSLKGGPQETQYFGPGTRLLVL.

The rearrangement links TRBV21-1 to TRBJ2-7; whether TRBD1, the table's D call, matches the DNA was not checked. TRBV21-1 is noted as a pseudogene. The CDR3 runs to 14 residues. In DNA form, the CDR3 reads TGTGTTGGGCAGGGGGAGTTAGTCTCCTACGAGCAGTACTTC. Translating it yields CVGQGELVSYEQYF.

This chain uses TRBV15 with TRBJ2-6; no definite D call. Deletions cut 4 bases from V and 4 bases from J, with 5 bases between. The germline V gene has CDR1 LNHNV and CDR2 YYDKDF (reference sequence). This CDR3 is built from 13 residues. CDR3 DNA sequence: TGTGCCACCAGCATAGCCGGGGCCAACGTCCTGACTTTC. Protein: CATSIAGANVLTF.

This chain links TRBV5-4 with TRBJ1-1; D may be TRBD1 (6 bases). The CDR3 loop spans 14 amino acids. V was cut by 1 base and J by 5 bases, with 12 bases left in between. Per the germline V gene, CDR1 is SGHNT and CDR2 is YYREEE (reference sequence). The chain's CDR3 is CASSLPGVGTEAFF. CDR3 nucleotides: TGTGCCAGCAGCTTGCCAGGGGTGGGAACTGAAGCTTTCTTT.